This T cell receptor beta chain is from a study of Ad26.COV2.S vaccination and SARS-CoV-2 variants. Background on the study: The donor was enrolled in the Ad26.COV2.S arm of the COV1001 trial.

The treatment here: around 19 received Ad26.COV2.S at low or high dose, single or two shots; about five received placebo; per-sample allocation not given. Samples analyzed were those drawn on day 63 after the first vaccine or placebo injection. Boston hosted the donor, who was an adult aged 18-55 years. Expressing Wuhan-strain SARS-CoV-2 spike, an Ad26 vector served as the vaccine. This clone has only a few counts. Clones were read by immunoSEQ multiplex PCR, and TCRdb kept only the in-frame ones, dropping some. The sample carries about 440,000 clones, 80% to 95% recorded once. This CDR3 contains 13 residues. Germline-derived CDR1 and CDR2 are SQVTM and ANQGSEA. J was trimmed by 14 bases and V by 6 bases; bases with no gene match: 8.

The source is a person aged 18-60 years who received the Ad26.COV2.S COVID-19 vaccine or a placebo. The input for sequencing was peripheral blood, taken in a trial of Ad26.COV2.S vaccine versus placebo. The chain uses TRBV29-1 and TRBJ2-1, with 15 bases identical to TRBD2. The CDR3 sequence is CSVKGLAGGSEFF. CDR3 DNA: TGCAGCGTCAAGGGACTAGCGGGAGGATCGGAGTTCTTC.